This T cell receptor beta chain came from a study of T-cell reconstitution after alpha-beta-depleted transplantation in children. CDR3 length: 12 residues. Germline V gene sequence: CDR1 SGHTA, CDR2 FQGTGA. Trimming stripped 2 bases from V and 11 bases from J, with 10 bases between. This clonotype was picked up a small number of times. Molecular barcoding with unique molecular identifiers was used for the TCRbeta library. TCRdb independently ran MiXCR on the PCR reads; one entry per CDR3 protein. The data show about 830,000 distinct CDR3 sequences, with roughly 16% seen just once and approximately 5% held by the top ten.

The source is a male patient younger than 18 who had a stem cell transplant for acute lymphoblastic leukemia, so the T cells may come from the graft donor. The material was PBMCs, mostly from graft donor cells, obtained 360 days after TCRalphabeta/CD19-depleted stem cell transplant. The rearrangement uses TRBV7-3 and TRBJ2-1; D is tentatively TRBD1 or TRBD2 (5 bases each). CDR3 protein: CASSLGLGQQFF. The DNA of the CDR3 is TGTGCCAGCAGCTTAGGTTTGGGACAGCAGTTCTTC. Variable domain in full (rest from reference TRBV7-3 and TRBJ2-1): GAGVSQTPSNKVTEKGKYVELRCDPISGHTALYWYRQSLGQGPEFLIYFQGTGAADDSGLPNDRFFAVRPEGSVSTLKIQRTERGDSAVYLCASSLGLGQQFFGPGTRLTVL.